These 11 T cell receptor beta chains came from one sample sequenced in a study of T-cell reconstitution after alpha-beta-depleted transplantation in children. Unique molecular identifiers were used to barcode this TCRbeta library. A single record per CDR3 protein comes from TCRdb applying MiXCR to the PCR reads. The data contain more than 250,000 distinct CDR3 sequences, about a tenth of them singletons. This specimen consisted of PBMCs from the stem cell graft donor, obtained from the stem cell graft. The receptor set was obtained from a human donor who donated a stem cell graft to a child with SCID.

A few counts support this clonotype. The V call is TRBV11-2, the J call TRBJ2-1; the D call may be TRBD1 or TRBD2 (6 bases each). CDR1 SGHAT and CDR2 FQNNGV come from the germline V gene. The CDR3 contains 14 residues. The CDR3: CAVEVGGTYNEQFF. CDR3 nucleotides: TGTGCGGTGGAAGTAGGGGGGACCTACAATGAGCAGTTCTTC. The full variable domain, with the rest looked up from reference TRBV11-2 and TRBJ2-1, is EAGVAQSPRYKIIEKRQSVAFWCNPISGHATLYWYQQILGQGPKLLIQFQNNGVVDDSQLPKDRFSAERLKGVDSTLKIQPAKLEDSAVYLCAVEVGGTYNEQFFGPGTRLTVL.

This chain connects TRBV5-6 to TRBJ1-4, with 9 bases identical to TRBD1. The germline CDR1 and CDR2 sequences are SGHDT and YYEEEE. This CDR3 has 14 amino acids. V shed 4 bases, J shed 8 bases, and the junction held 6 bases outside the gene matches. The CDR3 DNA reads as TGTGCCAGCAGCAAAGACAGGGGGGACGAAAAACTGTTTTTT. Its protein product is CASSKDRGDEKLFF.

This chain uses TRBV20-1 with TRBJ1-1; the D gene is possibly TRBD1 (5 bases). This CDR3 is built from 11 residues. The V and J ends lost 5 bases and 8 bases respectively, with 12 bases between them. Germline CDR1 DFQATT, CDR2 SNEGSKA (reference sequence). The CDR3, as DNA: TGCAGTGCTGTGCAGGGACGGGAAGCTTTCTTT. Residues: CSAVQGREAFF.

The rearrangement links TRBV9 to TRBJ2-1, with D unclear. The CDR3 loop spans 15 amino acids. Per germline, CDR1 SGDLS and CDR2 YYNGEE. V shed 4 bases and J shed 0 bases, with 11 bases lying between them. The CDR3: CASSSSVSSYNEQFF. DNA for the CDR3: TGTGCCAGCAGCTCGAGCGTCAGCTCCTACAATGAGCAGTTCTTC. Full variable domain (remainder filled in from reference TRBV9 and TRBJ2-1): DSGVTQTPKHLITATGQRVTLRCSPRSGDLSVYWYQQSLDQGLQFLIQYYNGEERAKGNILERFSAQQFPDLHSELNLSSLELGDSALYFCASSSSVSSYNEQFFGPGTRLTVL.

The chain links TRBV19 to TRBJ1-2; D is perhaps TRBD1 (5 bases). CDR1 LNHDA and CDR2 SQIVND come from the germline V gene (reference sequence). The V end was cut by 3 bases, the J end by 3 bases, with 11 bases between. This CDR3 spans 14 amino acids. The CDR3 coding sequence is TGTGCCAGTAGTATGGGGACCCTCTACTATGGCTACACCTTC. Protein product: CASSMGTLYYGYTF.

At least ten counts were recorded for this clonotype. The chain joins TRBV5-1 to TRBJ1-1; D remains ambiguous. CDR1 SGHRS and CDR2 YFSETQ come from the germline V gene. The CDR3 length is 14 residues. Trimming took 0 bases from V and 8 from J, leaving 14 bases between them. The CDR3: CASSLGWGGSEAFF. CDR3 bases: TGCGCCAGCAGCTTGGGTTGGGGTGGGAGCGAAGCTTTCTTT.

On this clonotype itself: This may come from a read error, since a much larger clone is one base off. The chain carries TRBV5-1 and TRBJ2-2; the D gene is possibly TRBD1 (7 bases). Germline assignment: CDR1 SGHRS and CDR2 YFSETQ. This CDR3 region has 15 residues. Trimming took off 8 bases at V and 2 bases at J, with 16 bases between the two ends. The CDR3 loop reads CARSPGGRNTGELFF. The CDR3 nucleotides read TGCGCCAGAAGTCCAGGGGGGCGTAACACCGGGGAGCTGTTTTTT.

This clonotype occurred a few times. The J gene is TRBJ2-1, the V gene TRBV5-1, with 9 positions matching TRBD2. The CDR3 contains 16 residues. The V gene's germline CDR1 is SGHRS and CDR2 YFSETQ. V was pared by 0 bases and J by 5 bases, with 6 bases of the junction left unmatched. CDR3 in amino acids: CASSLGPSGTHNEQFF. Here the CDR3 DNA reads TGCGCCAGCAGCTTGGGTCCTAGCGGGACCCACAATGAGCAGTTCTTC.

This clonotype was counted a few times. The chain recombines TRBV28 with TRBJ1-5, with D perhaps TRBD1 (6 bases). CDR1 is MDHEN, CDR2 SYDVKM, per germline. CDR3 length: 12 amino acids. V lost 8 bases, J lost 7 bases, and 12 bases lay in between. CDR3 residues: CASGLQGQPQHF. DNA of the CDR3: TGTGCCAGCGGATTGCAGGGGCAGCCCCAGCATTTT.

This clonotype has more than one count but fewer than ten. The chain links TRBV9 to TRBJ2-7, with a possible D match to TRBD2 (6 bases). This CDR3 contains 16 residues. The V gene's germline CDR1 is SGDLS and CDR2 YYNGEE. Trimming cost V 4 bases and J 5 bases, with 22 bases left between them. The CDR3 reads CASSSSGGSLSNEQYF. CDR3 DNA: TGTGCCAGCAGCTCGAGCGGAGGGTCTCTCTCGAACGAGCAGTACTTC.

The chain uses TRBV20-1 and TRBJ1-5; 10 bases line up with TRBD1. CDR1 is DFQATT, CDR2 SNEGSKA, per germline (reference sequence). Unmatched junction bases numbered 18, after V lost 6 bases and J lost 4 bases. CDR3 length equals 18 residues. The CDR3 protein is CSAIPPGQGNVWNQPQHF. The CDR3 region has the DNA TGCAGTGCCATTCCGCCGGGACAGGGGAATGTTTGGAATCAGCCCCAGCATTTT.